These T cell receptor beta chains were read from a single sample in a study of shared clonotypes between healthy human individuals. The table came from immunoSEQ multiplex PCR; TCRdb's copy has only in-frame clones and leaves some out. This sample has just over 2,000,000 clones; about 95% occur once, and the top ten carry roughly 0.13%. Sequenced sample: naive CD4+ T cells sorted from blood. The receptors were gathered from a man between 18 and 29 years old in good health. CDR3s include the opening cysteine and the closing phenylalanine or tryptophan. D genes are given only for firm matches. Only part of the rows carry a size: once, few, many, or a class if the clone is expanded.

clone_size	j_call	d_call	v_call	cdr3_aa	cdr3_nt
.	TRBJ2-5	.	TRBV6-1	CASTPGTNRETQYF	TGTGCCAGCACCCCCGGGACAAATAGGGAGACCCAGTACTTC
.	TRBJ2-5	.	TRBV7-9	CASSSYLGTLRTQYF	TGTGCCAGCAGCTCCTATTTAGGAACGTTGAGGACCCAGTACTTC
once	TRBJ2-7	TRBD2	TRBV2	CASVTGLSFYEQYF	TGTGCCAGCGTCACGGGACTATCATTTTACGAGCAGTACTTC
.	TRBJ2-7	.	TRBV7-9	CASNSAGDSKLSEQYF	TGTGCCAGCAACTCCGCTGGAGACTCGAAACTAAGCGAGCAGTACTTC
.	TRBJ2-1	.	TRBV4-1	CASSQVAHSYNEQFF	TGCGCCAGCAGCCAAGTGGCCCACTCCTACAATGAGCAGTTCTTC
.	TRBJ2-2	TRBD1	TRBV5-1	CASSLEQGAIGELFF	TGCGCCAGCAGCTTGGAACAGGGGGCAATCGGGGAGCTGTTTTTT
.	TRBJ2-3	.	TRBV7-2	CASSPRGLRTDTQYF	TGTGCCAGCAGCCCGAGGGGCCTCCGTACAGATACGCAGTATTTT
.	TRBJ2-7	TRBD1	TRBV4-1	CASSQPRGTGSYEQYF	TGCGCCAGCAGCCAACCAAGAGGGACAGGATCTTACGAGCAGTACTTC
.	TRBJ1-1	TRBD1	TRBV30	CAWNPGQGAAEAFF	TGTGCCTGGAATCCCGGACAGGGGGCAGCTGAAGCTTTCTTT
.	TRBJ2-7	.	TRBV10-3	CAISGSLYEQYF	TGTGCCATCAGTGGTTCACTCTACGAGCAGTACTTC
.	TRBJ2-7	TRBD1	TRBV2	CASSQDGTGPQQYF	TGTGCCAGCAGTCAAGATGGGACAGGGCCTCAGCAGTACTTC
.	TRBJ1-2	.	TRBV6-1	CASSGSKGYTF	TGTGCCAGCAGTGGATCCAAGGGCTACACCTTC
.	TRBJ2-7	TRBD1	TRBV6-5	CASSYREGAYEQYF	TGTGCCAGCAGTTACCGAGAGGGGGCTTACGAGCAGTACTTC
.	TRBJ2-2	.	TRBV11-2	CASSLGDTGELFF	TGTGCCAGCAGCTTGGGGGACACCGGGGAGCTGTTTTTT
.	TRBJ1-5	TRBD1	TRBV11-1	CASSLKGAGRHQPQHF	TGTGCCAGCAGCCTCAAGGGGGCGGGACGGCATCAGCCCCAGCATTTT
.	TRBJ2-2	.	TRBV5-4	CASSLVVTNTGELFF	TGTGCCAGCAGCTTGGTGGTGACGAACACCGGGGAGCTGTTTTTT
.	TRBJ1-5	.	TRBV19	CASSIQGISNQPQHF	TGTGCCAGTAGTATACAGGGTATTAGCAATCAGCCCCAGCATTTT
.	TRBJ1-1	.	TRBV5-4	CASPEWNGHTEAFF	TGTGCCAGCCCCGAGTGGAATGGGCACACTGAAGCTTTCTTT
.	TRBJ1-2	.	TRBV11-2	CASSYRVSHRRGYTF	TGTGCCAGCAGCTACAGGGTCTCCCATCGAAGGGGCTACACCTTC
.	TRBJ2-2	.	TRBV11-2	CASSLNSMGGELFF	TGTGCCAGCAGCTTAAACAGTATGGGCGGGGAGCTGTTTTTT
.	TRBJ1-6	.	TRBV6-6	CASSSDRRRAPLHF	TGTGCCAGCAGTTCCGACAGGAGGAGAGCACCCCTCCACTTT
once	TRBJ2-3	TRBD1	TRBV10-3	CATQGADTQYF	TGTGCCACACAGGGGGCAGATACGCAGTATTTT
.	TRBJ2-1	.	TRBV10-3	CAISVGPIGDEQFF	TGTGCCATCAGCGTGGGCCCCATCGGGGATGAGCAGTTCTTC
.	TRBJ2-7	TRBD1	TRBV14	CASSQNRQGTVYEQYF	TGTGCCAGCAGCCAAAATCGACAGGGAACGGTCTACGAGCAGTACTTC
.	TRBJ1-5	.	TRBV30	CAWSVRSGDGPQHF	TGTGCCTGGAGTGTAAGGTCGGGGGACGGGCCCCAGCATTTT
.	TRBJ2-7	.	TRBV10-3	CAISESISGSSPNEQYF	TGTGCCATCAGTGAGTCGATTTCGGGATCCAGTCCAAACGAGCAGTACTTC
.	TRBJ2-7	.	TRBV7-2	CASSSIGSGSYEQYF	TGTGCCAGCAGCTCCATCGGTAGCGGAAGCTACGAGCAGTACTTC
.	TRBJ2-1	.	TRBV7-2	CASSPSWITYNEQFF	TGTGCCAGCAGTCCCTCCTGGATTACCTACAATGAGCAGTTCTTC
.	TRBJ2-2	.	TRBV5-6	CASSLVLAGREPTGELFF	TGTGCCAGCAGCTTGGTTCTAGCCGGAAGGGAACCCACCGGGGAGCTGTTTTTT
.	TRBJ1-5	TRBD1	TRBV28	CASSLTQGGGLNQPQHF	TGTGCCAGCAGTTTAACCCAGGGAGGGGGCCTCAATCAGCCCCAGCATTTT
.	TRBJ2-4	.	TRBV6-5	CASSYEFRGNIQYF	TGTGCCAGCAGTTACGAGTTTAGGGGAAACATTCAGTACTTC
.	TRBJ2-7	TRBD1	TRBV30	CAGDRSSYEQYF	TGTGCCGGGGACAGGAGCTCCTACGAGCAGTACTTC
.	TRBJ2-2	.	TRBV2	CASSGEKTGELFF	TGTGCCAGCAGTGGGGAGAAAACCGGGGAGCTGTTTTTT
once	TRBJ2-2	.	TRBV11-2	CASSLGSNTEELFF	TGTGCCAGCAGCTTAGGGTCGAACACCGAGGAGCTGTTTTTT
.	TRBJ2-7	.	TRBV7-2	CASSPQGITYEQYF	TGTGCCAGCAGCCCACAGGGTATTACTTACGAGCAGTACTTC
.	TRBJ2-5	.	TRBV15	CATSRVARSVVGETQYF	TGTGCCACCAGCCGGGTAGCAAGGTCGGTTGTTGGAGAGACCCAGTACTTC
.	TRBJ2-7	TRBD2	TRBV27	CASSLKVAGVREQYF	TGTGCCAGCAGTTTAAAAGTCGCGGGAGTACGCGAGCAGTACTTC
.	TRBJ2-2	.	TRBV5-1	CASSSEGTWWPGELFF	TGCGCCAGCAGCTCCGAAGGGACGTGGTGGCCCGGGGAGCTGTTTTTT
.	TRBJ2-7	.	TRBV6-6	CASRTQGTKYEQYF	TGTGCCAGCAGAACACAGGGTACCAAATACGAGCAGTACTTC
.	TRBJ2-7	TRBD1	TRBV6-1	CASSGDRVLYEQYF	TGTGCCAGCAGTGGGGACAGGGTGCTTTACGAGCAGTACTTC
.	TRBJ1-3	.	TRBV5-1	CASSFGGMSGNTIYF	TGCGCCAGCAGCTTCGGGGGTATGTCTGGAAACACCATATATTTT
.	TRBJ2-7	TRBD1	TRBV2	CASSATGSAYEQYF	TGTGCCAGCAGTGCGACAGGGTCAGCCTACGAGCAGTACTTC
few	TRBJ2-1	.	TRBV9	CASSVVGSSYNEQFF	TGTGCCAGCAGCGTAGTGGGGAGCTCCTACAATGAGCAGTTCTTC
.	TRBJ2-2	.	TRBV11-3	CASSQDGGRGIGTGELFF	TGTGCCAGCAGCCAAGATGGGGGGCGCGGGATAGGGACCGGGGAGCTGTTTTTT
.	TRBJ1-5	TRBD1	TRBV27	CASSLKGTGGSLGGNQPQHF	TGTGCCAGCAGTTTAAAGGGGACAGGAGGGTCCCTAGGAGGCAATCAGCCCCAGCATTTT
.	TRBJ1-2	TRBD1	TRBV18	CASGGVAGGPGGYGYTF	TGTGCCAGCGGCGGTGTGGCAGGGGGCCCAGGGGGCTATGGCTACACCTTC
.	TRBJ2-7	TRBD1	TRBV2	CASRETGLNYEQYF	TGTGCCAGCAGGGAGACAGGGTTGAACTACGAGCAGTACTTC
.	TRBJ1-1	.	TRBV10-2	CASSAEHPNTEAFF	TGCGCCAGCAGTGCTGAACACCCGAACACTGAAGCTTTCTTT
.	TRBJ1-2	TRBD1	TRBV6-5	CASSLDREGYGYTF	TGTGCCAGCAGCTTAGACAGGGAGGGCTATGGCTACACCTTC
.	TRBJ2-3	TRBD1	TRBV29-1	CSARTGNFPTDTQYF	TGCAGCGCACGGACAGGGAATTTTCCCACAGATACGCAGTATTTT
.	TRBJ1-2	.	TRBV23-1	CASSHPWQGGYTF	TGCGCCAGCAGTCACCCGTGGCAGGGGGGCTACACCTTC
.	TRBJ2-7	.	TRBV2	CASRNLGLEQYF	TGTGCCAGCAGGAATTTAGGGCTCGAGCAGTACTTC
.	TRBJ1-1	TRBD1	TRBV4-3	CASSPAGQINTEAFF	TGCGCCAGCAGCCCCGCGGGACAGATAAACACTGAAGCTTTCTTT
.	TRBJ2-3	.	TRBV7-9	CASSFRASMVTDTQYF	TGTGCCAGCAGCTTTCGGGCTAGTATGGTCACAGATACGCAGTATTTT
.	TRBJ1-1	.	TRBV7-8	CASSLRVGNTEAFF	TGTGCCAGCAGCTTACGAGTGGGGAACACTGAAGCTTTCTTT
.	TRBJ1-4	.	TRBV18	CASSPGTGSNEKLFF	TGTGCCAGCTCACCGGGGACTGGGTCTAATGAAAAACTGTTTTTT
.	TRBJ1-2	.	TRBV11-2	CASSLGGGGYTF	TGTGCCAGCAGCTTAGGAGGAGGGGGCTACACCTTC